These 14 T cell receptor beta chains came from one sample sequenced in a study of T cells after yellow fever vaccination. Using its own MiXCR run on the 5' RACE reads, TCRdb lists one record per CDR3 protein. The sample lists roughly 500,000 distinct CDR3 sequences; under 25% were seen once. The sequencing here drew on PBMCs, taken 15 days after the yellow fever booster vaccination. These receptors were obtained from a man under 40 who received the YFV17D yellow fever vaccine.

This clonotype was counted a few times. J is TRBJ2-3 and V is TRBV11-2, with a possible D match to TRBD2 (5 bases). Trimming shortened V by 4 bases and J by 6 bases, and 17 bases separated the two germline ends. The CDR3 contains 15 residues. The V gene's germline CDR1 is SGHAT and CDR2 FQNNGV. The CDR3 DNA sequence: TGTGCCAGCAGCTCCTACACGGGGTTCGGGGATACGCAGTATTTT. It encodes CASSSYTGFGDTQYF.

The chain combines TRBV28 with TRBJ2-3; the match to TRBD1 covers 7 bases. CDR1 and CDR2 (germline): MDHEN, SYDVKM. CDR3 length: 15 residues. The J segment lost 4 bases and the V segment lost 7 bases, leaving 11 bases of the junction unmatched. CDR3 DNA: TGTGCCAGCACGGACACAGGGGTGGTGGCAGATACGCAGTATTTT. Protein sequence: CASTDTGVVADTQYF.

This chain joins TRBV12-3 or TRBV12-4 and TRBJ2-1; 14 nucleotides line up with TRBD2. The ends lost 6 bases at V and 10 bases at J; junction bases unmatched: 8. The CDR3 extends over 15 amino acids. This CDR3 is CASRTSGRVVGEQFF. Written as DNA, the CDR3 is TGTGCCAGCAGGACTAGCGGGAGGGTTGTTGGGGAGCAGTTCTTC.

This chain uses TRBV6-2 or TRBV6-3 with TRBJ2-1; weak D call: TRBD2 (5 bases). CDR1 is MNHEY and CDR2 is SVGEGT in the germline V gene. V lost 6 bases and J lost 7, with 25 bases in between. The CDR3 is made up of 17 amino acids. The CDR3 sequence: CASSNIRTLGDKNEQFF. Written as DNA, the CDR3 is TGTGCCAGCAGCAACATCCGGACTCTAGGTGATAAAAATGAGCAGTTCTTC.

This clonotype showed up just a few times. This chain links TRBV7-2 with TRBJ2-1; D remains ambiguous. Looked up from germline, CDR1 is SGHTA and CDR2 is FQGNSA. The CDR3 length is 12 residues. Trimming left V 5 bases short and J 10 bases short, with 12 bases between. The CDR3 loop is CASSQDVGEQFF. DNA for the CDR3: TGTGCCAGCAGCCAAGATGTTGGAGAGCAGTTCTTC.

The sample holds a few counts of this clonotype. The rearrangement joins TRBV5-1 to TRBJ2-7; perhaps TRBD2 as D (6 bases). The CDR3 contains 16 residues. V dropped 1 base and J dropped 0 bases, with 14 bases sitting between them. Germline assignment: CDR1 SGHRS and CDR2 YFSETQ. CDR3 DNA sequence: TGCGCCAGCAGCTTGCCCACGGGGGATACCTCCTACGAGCAGTACTTC. Translated, it gives CASSLPTGDTSYEQYF.

The CDR3 region is CASSEGLVAGEQFF. DNA of the CDR3: TGTGCCAGCAGCGAGGGACTAGTTGCGGGTGAGCAGTTCTTC. V usage is TRBV11-3 and J usage is TRBJ2-1, with 8 bases fitting TRBD2. With 5 bases clipped from V and 9 bases from J, the junction kept 9 bases outside the gene matches. The germline CDR1 and CDR2 sequences are SGHNT and YENEEA. This CDR3 spans 14 amino acids.

This clonotype has just a few counts. This sequence joins TRBV20-1 and TRBJ2-1; weak D call: TRBD2 (5 bases). The CDR3 has 17 amino acids. V gave up 0 bases and J gave up 4 bases, with 19 bases separating them. Per germline, CDR1 DFQATT and CDR2 SNEGSKA (reference sequence). CDR3 protein: CSARESGVEKRYNEQFF. CDR3 nucleotide sequence: TGCAGTGCTAGAGAGTCCGGGGTCGAGAAGAGGTACAATGAGCAGTTCTTC.

This clonotype was found a few times. The chain combines TRBV14 with TRBJ2-3; D not resolved. Germline-derived CDR1 and CDR2 are SGHDN and FVKESK. Trimming removed 4 bases from V and 3 bases from J, with 14 bases in between. The CDR3 length is 15 residues. The CDR3 reads CASSLQNLGTDTQYF. The CDR3 DNA reads as TGTGCCAGCAGCCTTCAAAACTTGGGTACAGATACGCAGTATTTT.

This clonotype was seen more than once but under ten times. The chain couples TRBV20-1 to TRBJ2-5; D is unclear. Deletions cut 5 bases from V and 3 bases from J, with 19 bases between. The CDR3 spans 15 residues. The V gene's germline CDR1 is DFQATT and CDR2 SNEGSKA (reference sequence). CDR3 DNA sequence: TGCAGTGCTCCCCCACAAAGTACTGGTGAAGAGACCCAGTACTTC. It codes for CSAPPQSTGEETQYF.

V is TRBV12-3 or TRBV12-4 and J is TRBJ1-6; no clear D. With 3 bases removed from V and 6 bases from J, the gap between germline ends came to 9 bases. The CDR3 consists of 14 residues. The CDR3 loop reads CASSFAQPNSPLHF. The CDR3 nucleotides are TGTGCCAGCAGTTTCGCACAGCCTAATTCACCCCTCCACTTT.

The V call is TRBV29-1, the J call TRBJ2-3, with 9 bases matching TRBD2. This CDR3 has 14 residues. CDR1 is SQVTM, CDR2 ANQGSEA, per germline. Trimming at V came to 4 bases and at J to 2 bases, leaving 4 bases not matched to a gene. CDR3 nucleotides: TGCAGCGTTGGGCGGGGGGGAACCACAGATACGCAGTATTTT. Amino acid sequence: CSVGRGGTTDTQYF.

The rearrangement uses TRBV10-3 and TRBJ2-6; D is unresolved. This CDR3 region has 15 residues. Trimming cost V 3 bases and J 0 bases, with 6 bases left between them. Germline V lookup: CDR1 ENHRY, CDR2 SYGVKD. CDR3 nucleotides: TGTGCCATCAGTGATTCAAACTCTGGGGCCAACGTCCTGACTTTC. This codes for CAISDSNSGANVLTF.

This clonotype was counted only a few times. The J gene is TRBJ1-6, the V gene TRBV9, with 8 bases fitting TRBD1. The V gene end was trimmed by 4 bases and the J gene end by 9 bases; junction bases not matched to a gene: 6. The CDR3 consists of 14 residues. CDR1 is SGDLS and CDR2 is YYNGEE in the germline V gene. This chain's CDR3 is CASSPTGGASPLHF. The CDR3 region has the DNA TGTGCCAGCAGCCCTACAGGGGGGGCTTCACCCCTCCACTTT.